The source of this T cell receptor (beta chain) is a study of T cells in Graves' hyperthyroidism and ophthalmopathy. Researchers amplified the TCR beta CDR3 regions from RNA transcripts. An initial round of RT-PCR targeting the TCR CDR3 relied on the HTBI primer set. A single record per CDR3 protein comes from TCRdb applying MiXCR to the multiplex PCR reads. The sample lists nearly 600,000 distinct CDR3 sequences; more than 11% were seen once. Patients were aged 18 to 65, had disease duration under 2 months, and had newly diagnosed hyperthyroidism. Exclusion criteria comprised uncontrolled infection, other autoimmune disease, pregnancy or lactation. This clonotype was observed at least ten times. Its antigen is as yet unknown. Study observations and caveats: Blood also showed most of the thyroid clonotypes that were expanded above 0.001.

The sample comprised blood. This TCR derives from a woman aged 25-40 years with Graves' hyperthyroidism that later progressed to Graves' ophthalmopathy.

As DNA, the CDR3 is TGTGCCAGCAGGCGAGCGGGAAGGACAGATACGCAGTATTTT. It codes for CASRRAGRTDTQYF. The J gene is TRBJ2-3, the V gene TRBV6-2 or TRBV6-3; TRBD2 matches 7 bases. With 6 bases clipped from V and 3 bases from J, the junction kept 6 bases outside the gene matches. CDR3 size: 14 residues. Germline lookup yields CDR1 MNHEY and CDR2 SVGEGT.